This entry lists 8 T cell receptor beta chains sequenced from one sample in a study of T cell repertoires in cytomegalovirus infection. One entry per CDR3 protein results from TCRdb running MiXCR on the reads. The table has some 150,000 distinct CDR3 sequences, 23% seen once. The sequencing sample was made of PBMCs. These TCRs come from a human donor in good health (CMV status not recorded). Some clones in this sample may be carry-over from other donors' samples.

This clonotype is a singleton in its sample. The J gene is TRBJ1-2, the V gene TRBV20-1; 9 bases are a match to TRBD1. Trimming cost V 2 bases and J 1 base; bases outside gene matches: 11. CDR3 length: 17 amino acids. Germline CDR1 is DFQATT and CDR2 is SNEGSKA (reference sequence). CDR3 bases: TGCAGTGCTAGATCCCGAGACAGGGGGATGGGTAACTATGGCTACACCTTC. Translated, it gives CSARSRDRGMGNYGYTF.

This clonotype appeared a few times. This chain joins TRBV6-1 and TRBJ1-1, with 9 positions matching TRBD1. From germline, CDR1 is MNHNS and CDR2 SASEGT. CDR3 length: 15 residues. V trimming: 6 bases; J trimming: 5 bases; junction bases outside the gene matches: 10. In DNA form, the CDR3 reads TGTGCCAGCAGAAAAACCCGGGACAGGGTAACTGAAGCTTTCTTT. It translates to CASRKTRDRVTEAFF.

V is TRBV20-1 and J is TRBJ2-6, with 12 bases lining up with TRBD1. Germline V gene sequence: CDR1 DFQATT, CDR2 SNEGSKA (reference sequence). The CDR3 sequence is 19 residues long. The V segment lost 2 bases and the J segment 4 bases; nucleotides outside the gene matches: 12. Here the CDR3 DNA reads TGCAGTGCTAGAAAGCTCTTCCGGGACAGGGGGCAGGGGGCCAACGTCCTGACTTTC. It translates to CSARKLFRDRGQGANVLTF.

The V call is TRBV28, the J call TRBJ2-7; 10 nucleotides line up with TRBD2. Looked up from germline, CDR1 is MDHEN and CDR2 is SYDVKM. V was pared by 6 bases and J by 1 base, with 12 bases of the junction left unmatched. The CDR3 spans 17 residues. CDR3 DNA: TGTGCCAGCAGGATCAGCCCGGTAGCGGGGGGTTCCTACGAGCAGTACTTC. This translates into CASRISPVAGGSYEQYF.

The genes are TRBV10-2 and TRBJ2-7; D might be TRBD1 (5 bases). Deletions cut 5 bases from V and 1 base from J, with 12 bases between. In germline, CDR1 is WSHSY, CDR2 SAAADI. The CDR3 contains 14 residues. The CDR3 sequence is CASSSTAYSYEQYF. CDR3 bases: TGCGCCAGCAGTTCGACAGCCTATTCCTACGAGCAGTACTTC.

This clonotype has more than one count but fewer than ten. The chain couples TRBV20-1 to TRBJ2-7; D unresolved. The germline V and J ends were trimmed by 1 base and 4 bases, with 5 bases remaining between them. CDR1 is DFQATT, CDR2 SNEGSKA, per germline (reference sequence). The length of the CDR3 is 11 residues. DNA for the CDR3: TGCAGTGCTAGAGGCGAGTACGAGCAGTACTTC. Translated: CSARGEYEQYF.

The chain uses TRBV28 and TRBJ2-7, with 7 bases identical to TRBD1. V was pared by 5 bases and J by 2 bases, with 12 bases of the junction left unmatched. The CDR3 totals 16 residues. Germline CDR1 reads MDHEN; CDR2 reads SYDVKM. CDR3 sequence: CASSLIRSGQAYEQYF. CDR3 sequence (DNA): TGTGCCAGCAGTCTCATTCGCTCCGGACAGGCCTACGAGCAGTACTTC. Variable domain in full (rest from reference TRBV28 and TRBJ2-7): DVKVTQSSRYLVKRTGEKVFLECVQDMDHENMFWYRQDPGLGLRLIYFSYDVKMKEKGDIPEGYSVSREKKERFSLILESASTNQTSMYLCASSLIRSGQAYEQYFGPGTRLTVT.

The chain recombines TRBV2 with TRBJ2-1; 13 bases line up with TRBD2. Germline V gene sequence: CDR1 SNHLY, CDR2 FYNNEI. The CDR3 runs to 16 residues. V lost 8 bases to trimming and J lost 6 bases; unmatched junction nucleotides: 10. CDR3 sequence: CASADVGLAGTNEQFF. The DNA of the CDR3 is TGTGCCAGCGCTGACGTGGGACTAGCGGGGACCAATGAGCAGTTCTTC.